These 29 T cell receptor beta chains came from one sample sequenced in a study of OX40 agonist ivuxolimab in advanced cancers. Profiled with immunoSEQ multiplex PCR; TCRdb holds only in-frame clones, not every one. The sample includes about 92,000 clones, just over 90% of them seen just once. The sample here was CD4+ or CD8+ T cells sorted from blood, taken in a trial of the OX40 agonist ivuxolimab. These receptors all stem from an adult with an advanced solid tumor such as melanoma, head and neck, liver or kidney cancer.

The genes are TRBV30 and TRBJ1-4; 8 bases line up with TRBD1. V shed 4 bases, J shed 6 bases, and the junction held 7 bases outside the gene matches. This CDR3 has 14 amino acids. The germline gives CDR1 GTSNPN, CDR2 SVGIG (reference sequence). In DNA, the CDR3 is TGTGCCTGGACCGTTGGACAGGGCTATGAAAAACTGTTTTTT. This translates into CAWTVGQGYEKLFF.

The V gene is TRBV7-9, the J gene TRBJ1-2; the D is unclear. The germline CDR1 and CDR2 sequences are SEHNR and FQNEAQ (reference sequence). The CDR3 has 14 amino acids. V gave up 4 bases and J gave up 7 bases, with 16 bases separating them. CDR3 in amino acids: CASSSGPPRGGYTF. The DNA for the CDR3 is TGTGCCAGCAGCTCGGGCCCCCCGAGAGGTGGCTACACCTTC.

This chain links TRBV11-2 with TRBJ1-6; D remains unclear. This CDR3 has 14 residues. V was clipped by 3 bases and J by 2 bases, with 5 bases between them. The germline V gene encodes CDR1 SGHAT and CDR2 FQNNGV. In nucleotides, the CDR3 is TGTGCCAGCAGCTTCCTTACCTATAATTCACCCCTCCACTTT. Translating it yields CASSFLTYNSPLHF.

The chain recombines TRBV2 with TRBJ1-5; D is possibly TRBD1 (6 bases). Trimming removed 6 bases at V and 7 bases at J, with 22 bases between. Per germline, CDR1 SNHLY and CDR2 FYNNEI. CDR3 length equals 16 residues. This CDR3 is CASSPLSSGRGQPQHF. DNA of the CDR3: TGTGCCAGCAGCCCCCTCTCGTCAGGGAGGGGGCAGCCCCAGCATTTT.

The chain joins TRBV10-3 to TRBJ2-7; D gene uncertain. The CDR3 extends over 13 amino acids. Germline V gene lookup returns CDR1 ENHRY and CDR2 SYGVKD. Trimming cost V 3 bases and J 3 bases, with 9 bases left between them. CDR3 sequence reads: CAISEGYRYEQYF. The DNA of the CDR3 is TGTGCCATCAGTGAAGGGTACCGCTACGAGCAGTACTTC.

The rearrangement links TRBV7-8 to TRBJ2-1; either TRBD1 or TRBD2 may fit D (7 bases each). Germline CDR1 reads SGHVS; CDR2 reads FQNEAQ. V was shortened by 5 bases and J by 6 bases, with 17 bases between the two germline ends. This CDR3 comprises 15 residues. CDR3 sequence reads: CASSPGGAGGNEQFF. In DNA, the CDR3 is TGTGCCAGCAGCCCAGGGGGGGCAGGGGGCAATGAGCAGTTCTTC. Filled out from reference TRBV7-8 and TRBJ2-1, the complete variable domain reads GAGVSQSPRYKVAKRGQDVALRCDPISGHVSLFWYQQALGQGPEFLTYFQNEAQLDKSGLPSDRFFAERPEGSVSTLKIQRTQQEDSAVYLCASSPGGAGGNEQFFGPGTRLTVL.

The rearrangement joins TRBV27 to TRBJ2-7; D not resolved. The length of the CDR3 is 13 residues. Trimming removed 5 bases at V and 6 bases at J, with 14 bases between. Germline V gene lookup returns CDR1 MNHEY and CDR2 SMNVEV (reference sequence). The CDR3 sequence: CASSPPASAEQYF. CDR3 nucleotides: TGTGCCAGCAGTCCCCCAGCTTCGGCCGAGCAGTACTTC.

The chain links TRBV11-2 to TRBJ2-4; D is unresolved. The V gene's germline CDR1 is SGHAT and CDR2 FQNNGV. The CDR3 length is 11 residues. The V and J ends lost 0 bases and 15 bases respectively, with 9 bases between them. CDR3 DNA sequence: TGTGCCAGCAGCTTAGACAAGGTGATGTACTTC. Amino acids: CASSLDKVMYF. Full variable domain (outside the CDR3, taken from reference TRBV11-2 and TRBJ2-4): EAGVAQSPRYKIIEKRQSVAFWCNPISGHATLYWYQQILGQGPKLLIQFQNNGVVDDSQLPKDRFSAERLKGVDSTLKIQPAKLEDSAVYLCASSLDKVMYFGAGTRLSVL.

The V call is TRBV7-2, the J call TRBJ1-2; D perhaps matches TRBD1 (6 bases). CDR1 and CDR2 from the germline V gene are SGHTA and FQGNSA. The CDR3 is 14 amino acids. V was cut by 5 bases and J by 2 bases, with 12 bases left in between. The CDR3 DNA follows: TGTGCCAGCAGCCCACAGGGCACAAACTATGGCTACACCTTC. Amino acids: CASSPQGTNYGYTF.

This clone has only one observation. This chain connects TRBV7-2 to TRBJ2-1; D remains unclear. The CDR3 is 11 residues long. The V gene's germline CDR1 is SGHTA and CDR2 FQGNSA. The V end lost 7 bases, the J end lost 6 bases, and 7 bases lay between the germline ends. The CDR3 protein is CASTFLNEQFF. In DNA, the CDR3 is TGTGCCAGCACCTTTCTCAATGAGCAGTTCTTC.

This rearrangement joins TRBV6-5 to TRBJ1-4; 7 positions match TRBD1. Germline V gives CDR1 MNHEY, CDR2 SVGAGI. The CDR3 is made up of 16 amino acids. With V trimmed by 6 bases and J by 0 bases, 7 bases remained unmatched. CDR3 amino acids: CASSYRDSSTNEKLFF. CDR3 nucleotide sequence: TGTGCCAGCAGCTACCGGGACAGCTCAACTAATGAAAAACTGTTTTTT.

This clone was seen just once. The V gene is TRBV18, the J gene TRBJ2-5; 9 nucleotides match TRBD2. CDR3 length: 17 amino acids. The V gene's germline CDR1 is KGHSH and CDR2 LQKENI. The J segment lost 2 bases and the V segment lost 0 bases, leaving 7 bases of the junction unmatched. CDR3 bases: TGTGCCAGCTCACCACCTTCTGGACTAGCGAATCAAGAGACCCAGTACTTC. Translated, it gives CASSPPSGLANQETQYF.

The chain's CDR3 is CASSGLAGEVGAKNIQYF. The DNA of the CDR3 is TGTGCCAGCAGCGGACTAGCGGGAGAAGTGGGAGCCAAAAACATTCAGTACTTC. This chain joins TRBV11-2 and TRBJ2-4; 13 nucleotides agree with TRBD2. CDR1 is SGHAT and CDR2 is FQNNGV in the germline V gene. The CDR3 totals 18 residues. V lost 5 bases and J lost 0; bases outside the gene matches: 7.

This clone was counted a single time. V is TRBV9 and J is TRBJ1-2; possible D gene TRBD1, 5 bases. Germline loops: CDR1 SGDLS, CDR2 YYNGEE. The CDR3 is 16 amino acids. The V and J ends lost 0 bases and 3 bases respectively, with 15 bases between them. The CDR3 coding sequence is TGTGCCAGCAGCGTAGCTACAGGCCGTGGTTACTATGGCTACACCTTC. This gives the protein CASSVATGRGYYGYTF.

This chain connects TRBV2 to TRBJ1-5; maybe TRBD1 (6 bases). The V and J ends lost 4 bases and 0 bases respectively, with 7 bases between them. The CDR3 length is 14 residues. Germline CDR1 reads SNHLY; CDR2 reads FYNNEI. CDR3 residues: CASSGGASNQPQHF. In DNA, the CDR3 is TGTGCCAGCAGTGGGGGGGCTAGCAATCAGCCCCAGCATTTT.

The chain recombines TRBV28 with TRBJ2-7; 9 bases line up with TRBD2. Looked up from germline, CDR1 is MDHEN and CDR2 is SYDVKM. The CDR3 is made up of 14 amino acids. After removal of 3 bases from V and 6 bases from J, the junction contained 6 bases not matched to a gene. CDR3 coding DNA: TGTGCCAGCAGTTTGCCCAGCGGGAGGTTCGAGCAGTACTTC. As protein: CASSLPSGRFEQYF.

The chain recombines TRBV18 with TRBJ1-5; TRBD1 is a possible D gene (5 bases). Deletions cut 1 base from V and 7 bases from J, with 14 bases between. The CDR3 contains 15 residues. Germline V gives CDR1 KGHSH, CDR2 LQKENI. The CDR3, as DNA: TGTGCCAGCTCACCACAAGTCCAGGGCGGACAGCCCCAGCATTTT. This codes for CASSPQVQGGQPQHF.

The V gene is TRBV9, the J gene TRBJ1-1, with no clear D. The CDR3 sequence is 12 residues long. Per the germline V gene, CDR1 is SGDLS and CDR2 is YYNGEE. V lost 2 bases, J lost 7 bases, and 9 bases lay in between. The CDR3 DNA reads TGTGCCAGCAGCGTTGACCGGGGTGAAGCTTTCTTT. This sequence encodes CASSVDRGEAFF.

This chain links TRBV4-3 with TRBJ2-1; D might be TRBD2 (5 bases). In germline, CDR1 is LGHNA, CDR2 YSLEER. V was trimmed by 0 bases and J by 11 bases, leaving 14 bases between them. CDR3 length equals 14 residues. This CDR3 reads CASSQDSGGPQQFF. CDR3 DNA sequence: TGCGCCAGCAGCCAAGATAGTGGCGGGCCCCAGCAGTTCTTC.

The V call is TRBV6-1, the J call TRBJ2-7; D not resolved. This CDR3 region has 13 residues. The V end lost 2 bases, the J end lost 3 bases, and 8 bases lay between the germline ends. CDR1 is MNHNS and CDR2 is SASEGT in the germline V gene. CDR3 protein: CASSESPGYEQYF. The CDR3 region has the DNA TGTGCCAGCAGTGAATCACCCGGCTACGAGCAGTACTTC.

The chain has TRBV7-9 and TRBJ2-1, with unresolved D. With 0 bases removed from V and 5 bases from J, the gap between germline ends came to 17 bases. There are 17 residues in the CDR3. Germline assignment: CDR1 SEHNR and CDR2 FQNEAQ (reference sequence). CDR3 bases: TGTGCCAGCAGCTTAGCTCGGGCCACCCAGAGGAACAATGAGCAGTTCTTC. Amino acids: CASSLARATQRNNEQFF. The full variable domain, rest sourced from reference TRBV7-9 and TRBJ2-1, is DTGVSQNPRHKITKRGQNVTFRCDPISEHNRLYWYRQTLGQGPEFLTYFQNEAQLEKSRLLSDRFSAERPKGSFSTLEIQRTEQGDSAMYLCASSLARATQRNNEQFFGPGTRLTVL.

The chain recombines TRBV11-2 with TRBJ2-7; unclear D gene. CDR1 is SGHAT, CDR2 FQNNGV, per germline. V was clipped by 1 base and J by 0 bases, with 7 bases between them. The CDR3 loop spans 14 amino acids. CDR3 DNA sequence: TGTGCCAGCAGCTTAGTCAGGTACTCCTACGAGCAGTACTTC. Protein product: CASSLVRYSYEQYF.

The rearrangement joins TRBV9 to TRBJ2-2; D gene uncertain. This CDR3 comprises 15 residues. V lost 3 bases and J 2 bases, leaving 11 bases between the germline ends. Germline CDR1 reads SGDLS; CDR2 reads YYNGEE. CDR3 sequence (DNA): TGTGCCAGCAGCGCCGGCCACACCAACACCGGGGAGCTGTTTTTT. Translation gives CASSAGHTNTGELFF.

In DNA, the CDR3 is TGTGCCAGCAGCGCCGACGGACCCGGGCAGCTGTTTTTT. Protein: CASSADGPGQLFF. J is TRBJ1-4 and V is TRBV11-2; D is unclear. The V end lost 5 bases, the J end lost 14 bases, and 18 bases lay between the germline ends. CDR3 length: 13 amino acids. Germline loops: CDR1 SGHAT, CDR2 FQNNGV.

The chain recombines TRBV6-5 with TRBJ2-7; the match to TRBD2 covers 8 bases. The ends lost 0 bases at V and 3 bases at J; junction bases unmatched: 4. The CDR3 runs 15 residues. The V gene's germline CDR1 is MNHEY and CDR2 SVGAGI. The CDR3 here is CASSYSRSGGYEQYF. CDR3 nucleotides: TGTGCCAGCAGTTACTCGAGAAGCGGGGGCTACGAGCAGTACTTC.

The chain carries TRBV28 and TRBJ2-7, with 8 bases aligning to TRBD1. CDR1 is MDHEN and CDR2 is SYDVKM in the germline V gene. The V gene end was trimmed by 2 bases and the J gene end by 2 bases; junction bases not matched to a gene: 5. This CDR3 has 15 amino acids. CDR3 loop: CASSLAGTGAYEQYF. The CDR3 DNA is TGTGCCAGCAGTTTAGCGGGGACAGGAGCCTACGAGCAGTACTTC.

V usage is TRBV27 and J usage is TRBJ2-3; 7 bases agree with TRBD2. The CDR3 covers 16 residues. Per germline, CDR1 MNHEY and CDR2 SMNVEV (reference sequence). With V trimmed by 5 bases and J by 1 base, 9 bases remained unmatched. CDR3 sequence reads: CASSPRLLAGTDTQYF. The DNA of the CDR3 is TGTGCCAGCAGTCCCCGACTTCTAGCGGGCACAGATACGCAGTATTTT.

The chain employs TRBV5-4 and TRBJ2-1, with 8 bases lining up with TRBD1. The CDR3 has 14 residues. V shed 3 bases and J 8 bases; nucleotides not matched to a gene: 7. CDR1 is SGHNT and CDR2 is YYREEE in the germline V gene (reference sequence). The CDR3: CASSYRTGFDEQFF. The CDR3 nucleotides are TGTGCCAGCAGCTATCGGACAGGGTTCGATGAGCAGTTCTTC.

The chain employs TRBV28 and TRBJ1-1; D is ambiguous. The CDR3 is 16 residues long. The germline gives CDR1 MDHEN, CDR2 SYDVKM. The V end was cut by 6 bases, the J end by 0 bases, with 17 bases between. Here the CDR3 DNA reads TGTGCCAGCAGCACCTTAGGTTGGAGGCTGAACACTGAAGCTTTCTTT. Its protein is CASSTLGWRLNTEAFF.